This is a list of T cell receptor beta chains from one sample in a study of cytomegalovirus exposure and HLA in healthy donors. Generated by immunoSEQ multiplex PCR, the TCRdb table keeps only in-frame clones and is missing some. Counted here are over 150,000 clones, roughly four fifths occurring once; the ten biggest clones make up about 4.4%. The source material was PBMCs. The receptors stem from a man aged 35 to 55 in good health and CMV-seronegative. CDR3s include the opening cysteine and the closing phenylalanine or tryptophan. The D gene is left open where the match is weak. Size tells how often a clone was seen (once, few, many) or the class of an expanded clone, and some rows leave it out.

d_call clone_size j_call v_call cdr3_nt cdr3_aa
NA NA TRBJ2-2 TRBV5-4 TGTGCCAGCAGCTCGTCTAGCTGGACCGGGGAGCTGTTTTTT CASSSSSWTGELFF
NA NA TRBJ1-4 TRBV10-1 TGCGCCAGCAGTGAGTCCTTCGTACGAGCAACTAATGAAAAACTGTTTTTT CASSESFVRATNEKLFF
TRBD1 NA TRBJ2-7 TRBV25-1 TGTGCCAGCAGCCTAGCAGGGGGCGAGCAGTACTTC CASSLAGGEQYF
NA NA TRBJ1-5 TRBV30 TGTGCCTGGGGGCCGACCGGGAGAGGAAATCAGCCCCAGCATTTT CAWGPTGRGNQPQHF
NA few TRBJ1-6 TRBV28 TGTGCCAGCATGACCAGGGCACCCCTCCACTTT CASMTRAPLHF
NA NA TRBJ2-7 TRBV30 TGTGCCTGGAGTGTAGTGCGGGGTCAACACTACGAGCAGTACTTC CAWSVVRGQHYEQYF
NA NA TRBJ1-1 TRBV25-1 TGTGCCAGCACCCTCCGGAGGGAGGAAAAGGGCGCTGAAGCTTTCTTT CASTLRREEKGAEAFF
TRBD2 NA TRBJ2-7 TRBV7-2 TGTGCCAGCACCCAAGCGGGGGGCTACTACGAGCAGTACTTC CASTQAGGYYEQYF
NA once TRBJ2-5 TRBV13 TGTGCCAGCAGCTTCCAAGGGGTGAACCAGTACTTC CASSFQGVNQYF
TRBD1 NA TRBJ2-1 TRBV10-1 TGCGCCAGCAGTGAGGCCGGGACAGATAAACGATACAATGAGCAGTTCTTC CASSEAGTDKRYNEQFF
NA NA TRBJ1-3 TRBV29-1 TGCAGCGTCTCTTCGGGGTACTCTGGAAACACCATATATTTT CSVSSGYSGNTIYF